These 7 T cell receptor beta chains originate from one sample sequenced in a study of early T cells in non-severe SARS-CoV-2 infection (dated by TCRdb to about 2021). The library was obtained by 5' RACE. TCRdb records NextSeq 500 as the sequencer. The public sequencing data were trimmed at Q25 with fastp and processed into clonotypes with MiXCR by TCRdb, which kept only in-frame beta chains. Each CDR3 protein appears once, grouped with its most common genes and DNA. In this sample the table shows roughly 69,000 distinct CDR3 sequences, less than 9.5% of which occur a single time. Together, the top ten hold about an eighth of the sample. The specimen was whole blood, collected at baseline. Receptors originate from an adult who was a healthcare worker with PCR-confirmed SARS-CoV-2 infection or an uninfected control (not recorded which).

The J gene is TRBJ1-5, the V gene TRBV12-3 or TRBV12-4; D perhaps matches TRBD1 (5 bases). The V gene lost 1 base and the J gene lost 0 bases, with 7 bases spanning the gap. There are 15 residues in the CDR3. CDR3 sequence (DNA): TGTGCCAGCAGTTTAGAGGGGAATAGCAATCAGCCCCAGCATTTT. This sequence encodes CASSLEGNSNQPQHF.

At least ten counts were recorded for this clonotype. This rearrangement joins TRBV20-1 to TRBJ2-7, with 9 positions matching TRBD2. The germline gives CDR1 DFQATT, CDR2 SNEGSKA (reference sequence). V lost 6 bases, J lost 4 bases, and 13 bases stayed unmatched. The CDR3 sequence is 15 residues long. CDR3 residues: CSALKPSSGRYEQYF. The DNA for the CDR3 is TGCAGTGCCCTCAAACCCTCCAGCGGGAGGTACGAGCAGTACTTC.

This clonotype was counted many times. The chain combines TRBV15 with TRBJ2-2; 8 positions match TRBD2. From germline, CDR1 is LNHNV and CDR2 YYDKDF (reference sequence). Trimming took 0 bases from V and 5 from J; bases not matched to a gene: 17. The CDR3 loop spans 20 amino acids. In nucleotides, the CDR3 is TGTGCCACCAGCAGAGATCTTTTCCCTGGAGCGGGAGACCTTACCGGGGAGCTGTTTTTT. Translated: CATSRDLFPGAGDLTGELFF.

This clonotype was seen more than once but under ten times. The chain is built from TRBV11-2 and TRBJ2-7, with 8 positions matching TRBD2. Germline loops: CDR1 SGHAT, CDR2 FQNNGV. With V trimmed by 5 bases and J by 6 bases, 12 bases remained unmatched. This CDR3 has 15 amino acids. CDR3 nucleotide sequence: TGTGCCAGCAGCAACCCGGGACTAGGGTTGCTCGAGCAGTACTTC. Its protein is CASSNPGLGLLEQYF. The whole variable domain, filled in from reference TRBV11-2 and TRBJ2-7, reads EAGVAQSPRYKIIEKRQSVAFWCNPISGHATLYWYQQILGQGPKLLIQFQNNGVVDDSQLPKDRFSAERLKGVDSTLKIQPAKLEDSAVYLCASSNPGLGLLEQYFGPGTRLTVT.

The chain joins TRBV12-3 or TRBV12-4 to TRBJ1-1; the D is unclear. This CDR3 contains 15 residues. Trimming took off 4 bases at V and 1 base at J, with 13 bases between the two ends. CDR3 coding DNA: TGTGCCAGCAGTTGGGAGGCACGGGGGAACACTGAAGCTTTCTTT. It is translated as CASSWEARGNTEAFF.

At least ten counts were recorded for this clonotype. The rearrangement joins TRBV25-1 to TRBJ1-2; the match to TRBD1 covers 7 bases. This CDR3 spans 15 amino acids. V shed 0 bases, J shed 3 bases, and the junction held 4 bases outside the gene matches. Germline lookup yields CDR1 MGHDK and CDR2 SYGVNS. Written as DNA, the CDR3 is TGTGCCAGCAGTGAATATCTTCAGGGGGACTATGGCTACACCTTC. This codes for CASSEYLQGDYGYTF.

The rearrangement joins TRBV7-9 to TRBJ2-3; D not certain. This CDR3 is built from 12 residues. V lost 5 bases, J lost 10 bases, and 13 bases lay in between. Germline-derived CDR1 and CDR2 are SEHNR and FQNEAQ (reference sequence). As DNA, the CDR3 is TGTGCCAGCAGCCCCGAAATGGGTGCGCAGTATTTT. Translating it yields CASSPEMGAQYF.